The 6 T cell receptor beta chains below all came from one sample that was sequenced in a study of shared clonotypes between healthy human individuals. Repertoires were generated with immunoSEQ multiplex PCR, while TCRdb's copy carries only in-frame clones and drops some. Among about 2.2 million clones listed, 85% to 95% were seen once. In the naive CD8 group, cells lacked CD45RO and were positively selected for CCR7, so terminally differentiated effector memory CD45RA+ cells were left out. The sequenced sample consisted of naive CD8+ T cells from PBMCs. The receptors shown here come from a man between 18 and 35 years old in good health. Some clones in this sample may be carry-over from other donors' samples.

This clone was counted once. The CDR3 bases are TGTGCCAGCAGCAAAGCCAAAGGACTAGCGGGAGAGGATGGGGCCAAAAACATTCAGTACTTC. Translated, it gives CASSKAKGLAGEDGAKNIQYF. The V call is TRBV21-1, the J call TRBJ2-4; the table's D call of TRBD2 was not tested on the DNA. TRBV21-1 is an annotated pseudogene. This CDR3 has 21 amino acids.

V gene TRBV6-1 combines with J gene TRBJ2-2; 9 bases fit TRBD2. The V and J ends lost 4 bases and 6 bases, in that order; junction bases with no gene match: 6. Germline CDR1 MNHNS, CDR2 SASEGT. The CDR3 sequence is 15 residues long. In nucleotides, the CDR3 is TGTGCCAGCAGTGCGCGGGAGGGGAGGGCCGGGGAGCTGTTTTTT. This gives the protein CASSAREGRAGELFF.

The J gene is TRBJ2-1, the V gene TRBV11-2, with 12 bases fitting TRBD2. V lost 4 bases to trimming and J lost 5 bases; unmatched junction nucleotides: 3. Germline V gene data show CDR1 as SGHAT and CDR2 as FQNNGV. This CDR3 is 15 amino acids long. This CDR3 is CASSSPSGRDNEQFF. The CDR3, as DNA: TGTGCCAGCAGCTCTCCTAGCGGGAGGGACAATGAGCAGTTCTTC. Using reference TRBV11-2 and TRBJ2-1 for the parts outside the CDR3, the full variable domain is EAGVAQSPRYKIIEKRQSVAFWCNPISGHATLYWYQQILGQGPKLLIQFQNNGVVDDSQLPKDRFSAERLKGVDSTLKIQPAKLEDSAVYLCASSSPSGRDNEQFFGPGTRLTVL.

CDR3 region: CASSVGQGVNEQFF. The DNA for the CDR3 is TGTGCCAGCAGCGTCGGACAGGGGGTCAATGAGCAGTTCTTC. V gene TRBV9 combines with J gene TRBJ2-1; 10 nucleotides line up with TRBD1. The J segment lost 6 bases and the V segment lost 2 bases, leaving 2 bases of the junction unmatched. CDR1 and CDR2 from the germline V gene are SGDLS and YYNGEE. The CDR3 is made up of 14 amino acids.

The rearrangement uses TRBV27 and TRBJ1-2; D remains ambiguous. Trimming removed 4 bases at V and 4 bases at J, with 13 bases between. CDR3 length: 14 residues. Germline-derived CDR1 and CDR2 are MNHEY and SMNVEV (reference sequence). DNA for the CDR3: TGTGCCAGCAGTTCTCTCCGAGAGCGCTATGGCTACACCTTC. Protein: CASSSLRERYGYTF.

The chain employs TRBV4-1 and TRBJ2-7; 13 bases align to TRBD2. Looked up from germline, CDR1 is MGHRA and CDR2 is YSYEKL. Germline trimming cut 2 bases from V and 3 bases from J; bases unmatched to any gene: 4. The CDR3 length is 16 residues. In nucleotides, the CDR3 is TGCGCCAGCAGCCAAACAACTAGCGGGAGGGACTACGAGCAGTACTTC. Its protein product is CASSQTTSGRDYEQYF.